The clone carrying this T cell receptor (beta chain) showed up many times. Its antigen is not known. Library preparation (for TCRbeta) was performed with unique molecular identifiers. TCRdb re-called the PCR reads through MiXCR, storing one row per CDR3 protein. The sample lists 250,000 to 300,000 distinct CDR3 sequences, 6% to 10% occurring once. The data stem from a study of T-cell reconstitution after alpha-beta-depleted transplantation in children. Overall study results and limits: The authors attributed T-cell counts and diversity one year after transplant mostly to newly produced T cells. Several hundred expanded graft clones reportedly gave rise to the alpha-beta T cells present about two months after transplant.

CDR3 length equals 20 residues. V was pared by 6 bases and J by 3 bases, with 22 bases of the junction left unmatched. The rearrangement links TRBV12-3 or TRBV12-4 to TRBJ1-1, with 10 positions matching TRBD1. The sequence came from a female patient between 2 and 15 years old who had a stem cell transplant for Fanconi anemia, so the T cells may come from the graft donor. Sample: peripheral blood, taken 360 days after TCRalphabeta/CD19-depleted stem cell transplant. The CDR3: CASRLAIRGGTGVRDTEAFF. The DNA of the CDR3 is TGTGCCAGCAGACTCGCCATCAGGGGGGGGACAGGGGTTCGTGACACTGAAGCTTTCTTT.